Below are 22 T cell receptor beta chains sequenced from a single sample in a study of response to subunit inactivated influenza vaccine. TCRdb itself ran the RT-PCR reads through MiXCR, one entry per CDR3 protein. Of about 540,000 distinct CDR3 sequences listed, around a quarter were seen once; the top ten hold approximately 3%. This sample was also put to use in a study of T cells expressing NK-cell markers. From that second work: Scientists made TCR beta cDNA using 5'RACE template switching with UMIs.

Sequences were derived from CD4+ T cells sorted from PBMCs, sampled roughly 12 days after vaccination. The receptors were sampled from a man aged 50 to 60 who received an inactivated influenza vaccine.

There are a few counts of this clonotype. The chain recombines TRBV20-1 with TRBJ2-3; D may correspond to TRBD1 or TRBD2 (7 bases each). CDR1 and CDR2 from the germline V gene are DFQATT and SNEGSKA (reference sequence). Trimming cost V 0 bases and J 6 bases, with 16 bases left between them. There are 15 residues in the CDR3. CDR3 residues: CSARDQAQGGDTQYF. The CDR3 DNA follows: TGCAGTGCTAGAGATCAGGCCCAGGGGGGGGATACGCAGTATTTT.

The J gene is TRBJ2-7, the V gene TRBV20-1; TRBD2 is a possible D gene (6 bases). Trimming removed 3 bases at V and 0 bases at J, with 12 bases between. Germline CDR1 is DFQATT and CDR2 is SNEGSKA (reference sequence). This CDR3 has 14 amino acids. The CDR3 DNA reads TGCAGTGCTAGGCGTGCGGGACTCTCCTACGAGCAGTACTTC. As protein: CSARRAGLSYEQYF.

The chain carries TRBV7-9 and TRBJ2-7, with TRBD2 matching 7 bases. V dropped 1 base and J dropped 0; count of bases not matched to a gene: 6. The CDR3 has 16 residues. Germline V gene data show CDR1 as SEHNR and CDR2 as FQNEAQ (reference sequence). The CDR3 loop reads CASSLDWGGSSYEQYF. The CDR3 region has the DNA TGTGCCAGCAGCTTAGATTGGGGGGGGAGCTCCTACGAGCAGTACTTC.

The chain recombines TRBV19 with TRBJ2-7; 9 nucleotides align to TRBD1. The CDR3 is 14 amino acids. V lost 3 bases to trimming and J lost 6 bases; unmatched junction nucleotides: 6. Germline-derived CDR1 and CDR2 are LNHDA and SQIVND (reference sequence). The CDR3 is CASSMWDRDGEQYF. CDR3 sequence (DNA): TGTGCCAGTAGTATGTGGGACAGGGACGGCGAGCAGTACTTC.

The gene calls are TRBV29-1 and TRBJ2-1; D is perhaps TRBD2 (5 bases). The CDR3 consists of 15 residues. V was pared by 4 bases and J by 4 bases, with 17 bases between. Germline V gene data show CDR1 as SQVTM and CDR2 as ANQGSEA. In DNA, the CDR3 is TGCAGCGTTGGTTCCCCGCGCGGGCAGTACAATGAGCAGTTCTTC. Its translation is CSVGSPRGQYNEQFF.

The V gene is TRBV5-1, the J gene TRBJ2-1, with a tentative D call TRBD2 (6 bases). V lost 4 bases, J lost 7 bases, and 27 bases lay in between. In germline, CDR1 is SGHRS, CDR2 YFSETQ. CDR3 length: 18 amino acids. The CDR3 DNA is TGCGCCAGCAGCCCCCGGGGATCTAGCGTTCCCCGTCGGAATGAGCAGTTCTTC. Translation: CASSPRGSSVPRRNEQFF.

CDR3 residues: CASSLVAGTDGNGYTF. CDR3 sequence (DNA): TGTGCCAGCAGCTTGGTGGCGGGGACAGATGGAAATGGCTACACCTTC. The V gene is TRBV7-2, the J gene TRBJ1-2; 7 bases align to TRBD1. The CDR3 is made up of 16 amino acids. The germline V gene encodes CDR1 SGHTA and CDR2 FQGNSA. V shed 3 bases and J 6 bases; nucleotides not matched to a gene: 13.

This chain joins TRBV20-1 and TRBJ2-7, with 8 bases that match TRBD2. V shed 6 bases and J 3 bases; nucleotides not matched to a gene: 13. Germline CDR1 and CDR2: DFQATT and SNEGSKA (reference sequence). The CDR3 has 15 amino acids. The CDR3 is CSAPPSGRPFYEQYF. The CDR3 DNA sequence: TGCAGTGCCCCTCCCAGCGGGAGACCTTTCTACGAGCAGTACTTC.

This chain connects TRBV29-1 to TRBJ1-5, with TRBD1 identical over 10 bases. The V gene end was trimmed by 5 bases and the J gene end by 4 bases; junction bases not matched to a gene: 5. Germline V gives CDR1 SQVTM, CDR2 ANQGSEA. The CDR3 is 14 amino acids. The CDR3 reads CSVSDRGGNQPQHF. The CDR3 bases are TGCAGCGTTTCGGACAGGGGGGGAAATCAGCCCCAGCATTTT.

This clonotype turned up a few times. The chain uses TRBV6-2 or TRBV6-3 and TRBJ1-1; D gene uncertain. Germline lookup yields CDR1 MNHEY and CDR2 SVGEGT. V lost 3 bases and J 6 bases, leaving 5 bases between the germline ends. CDR3 size: 11 residues. CDR3 residues: CASSYIAEAFF. DNA for the CDR3: TGTGCCAGCAGTTATATCGCTGAAGCTTTCTTT.

This clonotype showed up many times. The chain is built from TRBV29-1 and TRBJ2-1, with 10 nucleotides matching TRBD2. CDR3 length: 13 residues. The V and J ends lost 7 bases and 8 bases, in that order; junction bases with no gene match: 8. Germline V gene lookup returns CDR1 SQVTM and CDR2 ANQGSEA. CDR3 protein: CSGGTSVWDEQFF. The CDR3 nucleotides are TGCAGCGGTGGGACTAGCGTATGGGATGAGCAGTTCTTC.

This clonotype was found many times. The chain couples TRBV2 to TRBJ1-5; 8 bases align to TRBD1. V was pared by 6 bases and J by 4 bases, with 5 bases of the junction left unmatched. Germline V CDR1 and CDR2: SNHLY, FYNNEI. This CDR3 is 14 amino acids long. The CDR3, as DNA: TGTGCCAGCAGGGGGGACAGGCCTAATCAGCCCCAGCATTTT. This translates into CASRGDRPNQPQHF. The whole variable domain, filled in from reference TRBV2 and TRBJ1-5, reads EPEVTQTPSHQVTQMGQEVILRCVPISNHLYFYWYRQILGQKVEFLVSFYNNEISEKSEIFDDQFSVERPDGSNFTLKIRSTKLEDSAMYFCASRGDRPNQPQHFGDGTRLSIL.

The chain has TRBV5-1 and TRBJ2-5, with TRBD1 matching over 7 bases. Germline V gene lookup returns CDR1 SGHRS and CDR2 YFSETQ. The CDR3 loop spans 16 amino acids. J gave up 0 bases and V 0 bases, and 5 bases lay outside the gene matches. CDR3 nucleotide sequence: TGCGCCAGCAGCTTGGCCGTTGGGACAGACCAAGAGACCCAGTACTTC. It yields the protein CASSLAVGTDQETQYF.

This clonotype turned up a few times. This chain connects TRBV4-3 to TRBJ2-1; D is perhaps TRBD2 (6 bases). Trimming took 0 bases from V and 6 from J, leaving 12 bases between them. CDR1 and CDR2 (germline): LGHNA, YSLEER. The CDR3 runs to 15 residues. In DNA form, the CDR3 reads TGCGCCAGCAGCCAAGACTCGGGAGTCCCCAATGAGCAGTTCTTC. It encodes CASSQDSGVPNEQFF.

About this clonotype itself: A read error may be the cause here, since a much bigger clone is one base away. The chain joins TRBV10-3 to TRBJ2-1, with D possibly matching TRBD2 (6 bases). The CDR3 sequence is 14 residues long. Trimming removed 2 bases at V and 8 bases at J, with 13 bases between. Germline V gene data show CDR1 as ENHRY and CDR2 as SYGVKD. CDR3 loop: CAISEGLTGDEQFF. DNA for the CDR3: TGTGCCATCAGTGAGGGGCTAACGGGAGATGAGCAGTTCTTC.

The V call is TRBV25-1, the J call TRBJ2-1, with 7 nucleotides matching TRBD2. V shed 6 bases and J 5 bases; nucleotides not matched to a gene: 7. The germline gives CDR1 MGHDK, CDR2 SYGVNS. The CDR3 is made up of 14 amino acids. The CDR3 nucleotides are TGTGCCAGCAGGGAGGCGGGGGACCACAATGAGCAGTTCTTC. This translates into CASREAGDHNEQFF. The full variable domain, rest sourced from reference TRBV25-1 and TRBJ2-1, is EADIYQTPRYLVIGTGKKITLECSQTMGHDKMYWYQQDPGMELHLIHYSYGVNSTEKGDLSSESTVSRIRTEHFPLTLESARPSHTSQYLCASREAGDHNEQFFGPGTRLTVL.

The gene calls are TRBV11-2 and TRBJ2-7, with D possibly TRBD1 on 6 matching bases. Trimming pared 1 base from V and 8 bases from J, leaving 12 bases between. CDR3 length: 13 residues. Germline V gene data show CDR1 as SGHAT and CDR2 as FQNNGV. The CDR3 DNA reads TGTGCCAGCAGCTTAGTGTCCCAGGGGCAGCAGTACTTC. Translating gives CASSLVSQGQQYF.

This clonotype was seen repeatedly, ten times or more. The chain uses TRBV15 and TRBJ1-6; weak D call: TRBD1 (6 bases). V lost 3 bases and J lost 9, with 12 bases in between. The germline V gene has CDR1 LNHNV and CDR2 YYDKDF (reference sequence). CDR3 length equals 14 residues. CDR3 loop: CATSSTGSRSPLHF. The CDR3 DNA reads as TGTGCCACCAGCAGCACAGGGAGCCGTTCACCCCTCCACTTT.

This chain links TRBV29-1 with TRBJ1-2; D unclear. CDR1 SQVTM and CDR2 ANQGSEA come from the germline V gene. The CDR3 runs 15 residues. The germline V and J ends were trimmed by 1 base and 1 base, with 13 bases remaining between them. The chain's CDR3 is CSVEGSLGFNYGYTF. The CDR3 DNA reads as TGCAGCGTTGAAGGCAGTCTGGGGTTTAACTATGGCTACACCTTC. Full variable domain (rest looked up from reference TRBV29-1 and TRBJ1-2): SAVISQKPSRDICQRGTSLTIQCQVDSQVTMMFWYRQQPGQSLTLIATANQGSEATYESGFVIDKFPISRPNLTFSTLTVSNMSPEDSSIYLCSVEGSLGFNYGYTFGSGTRLTVV.

The chain is built from TRBV4-1 and TRBJ1-2, with 10 bases aligning to TRBD1. CDR1 is MGHRA and CDR2 is YSYEKL in the germline V gene. The V and J ends lost 1 base and 8 bases, in that order; junction bases with no gene match: 7. CDR3 length: 15 residues. CDR3 protein: CASSQAGTGAGGYTF. The CDR3 DNA reads as TGCGCCAGCAGCCAAGCCGGGACAGGGGCTGGCGGCTACACCTTC.

In its sample, this clonotype was seen a few times. The rearrangement joins TRBV7-2 to TRBJ1-4; tentative D call: TRBD1 (5 bases). Trimming left V 5 bases short and J 1 base short, with 14 bases between. The CDR3 has 16 residues. The germline CDR1 and CDR2 sequences are SGHTA and FQGNSA. CDR3 in DNA: TGTGCCAGCAGCAAAGACAGAGCTCTAACTAATGAAAAACTGTTTTTT. Amino acid sequence: CASSKDRALTNEKLFF. The entire variable domain, with the rest obtained from reference TRBV7-2 and TRBJ1-4, is as follows: GAGVSQSPSNKVTEKGKDVELRCDPISGHTALYWYRQSLGQGLEFLIYFQGNSAPDKSGLPSDRFSAERTGGSVSTLTIQRTQQEDSAVYLCASSKDRALTNEKLFFGSGTQLSVL.

The chain uses TRBV29-1 and TRBJ2-1; tentative D call: TRBD1 (5 bases). Germline CDR1 is SQVTM and CDR2 is ANQGSEA. CDR3 size: 10 residues. Trimming removed 3 bases at V and 9 bases at J, with 6 bases between. CDR3 sequence: CSVDRGEQFF. The DNA for the CDR3 is TGCAGCGTTGATAGGGGTGAGCAGTTCTTC.